The 32 T cell receptor beta chains listed next were all sequenced from one sample in a study of post-analysis software for immune sequencing data. Notes on the study in general: Five or six TRBV segments, TRBV5-6, TRBV5-1 and TRBV20-1 among them, were found more frequent in patients than controls.

Researchers reported that TCR beta cDNA libraries carried unique molecular identifiers. Each CDR3 protein gets one entry after TCRdb re-called the PCR reads with MiXCR. The repertoire holds approximately 690,000 distinct CDR3 sequences, with 55% to 60% as singletons. These receptors have no identified antigens. The sequenced sample was blood. The receptors were sampled from a girl aged 2 to 9 with multiple sclerosis.

This clonotype was found once. The chain joins TRBV12-3 or TRBV12-4 to TRBJ2-4; D is possibly TRBD2 (6 bases). The CDR3 is 13 residues long. V was shortened by 3 bases and J by 8 bases, with 11 bases between the two germline ends. The CDR3 reads CASSFSGGDIQYF. The CDR3 nucleotides read TGTGCCAGCAGTTTTTCCGGGGGTGACATTCAGTACTTC.

V and J are TRBV20-1 and TRBJ2-5; D might be TRBD2 (5 bases). The assigned J gene may be wrong: the sequence end matches TRBJ2-7 better. The CDR3 covers 13 residues. The germline V gene encodes CDR1 DFQATT and CDR2 SNEGSKA (reference sequence). The CDR3 coding sequence is TGCAGTGCTACTGGACTGACGAACTACGAGCAGTACTTC. It encodes CSATGLTNYEQYF.

There are a few counts of this clonotype. V is TRBV7-2 and J is TRBJ2-4; D is possibly TRBD2 (5 bases). The CDR3 has 14 residues. The V gene's germline CDR1 is SGHTA and CDR2 FQGNSA. V was pared by 4 bases and J by 6 bases, with 13 bases between. CDR3 residues: CASSSIRTGNIQYF. CDR3 DNA sequence: TGTGCCAGCAGCTCCATACGGACTGGAAACATTCAGTACTTC.

The chain employs TRBV20-1 and TRBJ2-1; 9 positions match TRBD2. This CDR3 has 16 residues. Germline CDR1 is DFQATT and CDR2 is SNEGSKA (reference sequence). V was pared by 2 bases and J by 5 bases, with 10 bases of the junction left unmatched. The DNA of the CDR3 is TGCAGTGCTAGACTAGGAAGGAGACTAGCGGACAATGAGCAGTTCTTC. Its protein is CSARLGRRLADNEQFF.

J is TRBJ2-5 and V is TRBV4-1; 10 bases map to TRBD2. The CDR3 loop spans 16 amino acids. Losses at the gene ends were 1 base for V and 1 base for J; bases not matched to a gene: 3. CDR1 is MGHRA, CDR2 YSYEKL, per germline. CDR3 coding DNA: TGCGCCAGCAGCCAAGGCAGCGGGGGGGGCCAAGAGACCCAGTACTTC. Encoded protein: CASSQGSGGGQETQYF.

This chain links TRBV5-1 with TRBJ1-4, with TRBD1 as a possible D gene (5 bases). The germline V gene encodes CDR1 SGHRS and CDR2 YFSETQ. The V gene lost 4 bases and the J gene lost 0 bases, with 13 bases spanning the gap. CDR3 length: 16 amino acids. CDR3 DNA: TGCGCCAGCAGCAGAGGTCAGGGTGCAACTAATGAAAAACTGTTTTTT. This sequence encodes CASSRGQGATNEKLFF.

The chain joins TRBV3-1 to TRBJ1-1, with D hard to call. V was pared by 8 bases and J by 4 bases, with 14 bases between. The germline CDR1 and CDR2 sequences are LGHDT and YNNKEL (reference sequence). The CDR3 extends over 13 amino acids. This CDR3 is CASGLAGSTEAFF. The DNA of the CDR3 is TGTGCCAGCGGTTTAGCGGGGAGCACTGAAGCTTTCTTT.

The rearrangement links TRBV5-1 to TRBJ2-3; TRBD2 aligns across 9 bases. Unmatched junction bases numbered 6, after V lost 7 bases and J lost 3 bases. This CDR3 spans 14 amino acids. Germline CDR1 is SGHRS and CDR2 is YFSETQ. CDR3 DNA: TGCGCCAGCCTTAGCGGGAGAGGGACAGATACGCAGTATTTT. It is translated as CASLSGRGTDTQYF.

The sample holds a few counts of this clonotype. The chain uses TRBV6-2 or TRBV6-3 and TRBJ2-3; D perhaps matches TRBD2 (5 bases). The CDR3 has 14 amino acids. Trimming stripped 8 bases from V and 0 bases from J, with 12 bases between. From germline, CDR1 is MNHEY and CDR2 SVGEGT. CDR3 residues: CASDIGESTDTQYF. In nucleotides, the CDR3 is TGTGCCAGCGACATCGGGGAGAGCACAGATACGCAGTATTTT.

This chain connects TRBV3-1 to TRBJ2-5, with TRBD2 matching 8 bases. The CDR3 is 18 amino acids. CDR1 LGHDT and CDR2 YNNKEL come from the germline V gene (reference sequence). With 0 bases clipped from V and 0 bases from J, the junction kept 9 bases outside the gene matches. The CDR3: CASSQEAAGASYQETQYF. The CDR3 DNA sequence: TGTGCCAGCAGCCAAGAAGCAGCGGGGGCTTCGTACCAAGAGACCCAGTACTTC.

The rearrangement joins TRBV20-1 to TRBJ2-5, with 7 bases fitting TRBD2. This CDR3 is built from 16 residues. V was clipped by 6 bases and J by 1 base; unmatched bases: 14. Looked up from germline, CDR1 is DFQATT and CDR2 is SNEGSKA (reference sequence). The CDR3 DNA is TGCAGTGCGCAGAGAGGCGGGGGTGCATTCCAAGAGACCCAGTACTTC. Protein product: CSAQRGGGAFQETQYF.

The rearrangement links TRBV4-3 to TRBJ1-1; D uncertain. Trimming cost V 1 base and J 4 bases, with 13 bases left between them. The CDR3 is 15 residues long. Germline-derived CDR1 and CDR2 are LGHNA and YSLEER. The CDR3 loop reads CASSQVLGTGTEAFF. The DNA for the CDR3 is TGCGCCAGCAGCCAAGTATTAGGTACGGGCACTGAAGCTTTCTTT.

The sample holds a few counts of this clonotype. This chain links TRBV12-3 or TRBV12-4 with TRBJ1-1; no reliable D call. There are 14 residues in the CDR3. Deletions cut 3 bases from V and 2 bases from J, with 10 bases between. CDR3 in DNA: TGTGCCAGCAGTTTTGCGGGGAGTAACACTGAAGCTTTCTTT. Encoded protein: CASSFAGSNTEAFF.

The chain uses TRBV29-1 and TRBJ2-3; 7 nucleotides align to TRBD1. Germline values: CDR1 SQVTM, CDR2 ANQGSEA. CDR3 length: 15 residues. V was clipped by 4 bases and J by 3 bases; unmatched bases: 10. In nucleotides, the CDR3 is TGCAGCGTTGTAAGTGCGGCAGGGGGTACAGATACGCAGTATTTT. This gives the protein CSVVSAAGGTDTQYF.

This clonotype has more than one count but fewer than ten. V gene TRBV12-3 or TRBV12-4 combines with J gene TRBJ2-7; 7 positions agree with TRBD2. The CDR3 totals 17 residues. V was clipped by 5 bases and J by 3 bases; unmatched bases: 16. Here the CDR3 reads CASSPTLGGGSLYEQYF. The CDR3 DNA sequence: TGTGCCAGCAGTCCCACCCTCGGGGGAGGGTCTCTCTACGAGCAGTACTTC.

This clonotype was picked up one time. The rearrangement links TRBV6-6 to TRBJ1-1; D gene ambiguous. The V gene's germline CDR1 is MNHNY and CDR2 SVGAGI (reference sequence). With 6 bases removed from V and 8 bases from J, the gap between germline ends came to 7 bases. This CDR3 comprises 10 residues. CDR3 protein: CASRAGEAFF. Written as DNA, the CDR3 is TGTGCCAGCAGAGCGGGGGAAGCTTTCTTT.

The table lists this clonotype with a few counts. The chain couples TRBV20-1 to TRBJ2-5, with D tentatively TRBD2 (6 bases). Germline loops: CDR1 DFQATT, CDR2 SNEGSKA (reference sequence). The CDR3 extends over 12 amino acids. Here the CDR3 reads CGVRRGQETQYF. The CDR3 bases are TGCGGTGTTCGGCGGGGTCAAGAGACCCAGTACTTC.

The rearrangement uses TRBV6-2 or TRBV6-3 and TRBJ2-1; D perhaps matches TRBD2 (6 bases). The germline CDR1 and CDR2 sequences are MNHEY and SVGEGT. The CDR3 runs to 13 residues. V lost 2 bases and J 7 bases, leaving 9 bases between the germline ends. CDR3 DNA sequence: TGTGCCAGCAGTTACCGGGAGTTGAATGAGCAGTTCTTC. Its translation: CASSYRELNEQFF.

J is TRBJ1-2 and V is TRBV29-1; D remains ambiguous. CDR1 and CDR2 (germline): SQVTM, ANQGSEA. Trimming shortened V by 8 bases and J by 1 base, and 14 bases separated the two germline ends. The CDR3 runs 13 residues. CDR3 nucleotides: TGCAGCACTGAGGGATACAGTAACTATGGCTACACCTTC. Protein: CSTEGYSNYGYTF.

This clonotype showed up just a few times. The chain links TRBV11-1 to TRBJ2-3; the match to TRBD2 covers 8 bases. Per germline, CDR1 SGHAT and CDR2 FQDESV (reference sequence). The CDR3 is 15 amino acids. V shed 5 bases, J shed 4 bases, and the junction held 8 bases outside the gene matches. The CDR3 protein is CASSQPGLGPDTQYF. The DNA for the CDR3 is TGTGCCAGCAGCCAACCGGGACTAGGCCCAGATACGCAGTATTTT.

This chain joins TRBV7-6 and TRBJ2-1; D remains unclear. The germline V gene encodes CDR1 SGHVS and CDR2 FNYEAQ. Trimming left V 5 bases short and J 5 bases short, with 13 bases between. This CDR3 has 14 residues. The CDR3 spells CASSKGTWDNEQFF. The CDR3 DNA follows: TGTGCCAGCAGCAAGGGAACTTGGGACAATGAGCAGTTCTTC.

The rearrangement joins TRBV7-9 to TRBJ1-1, with TRBD1 as a possible D gene (5 bases). V was pared by 5 bases and J by 6 bases, with 10 bases between. This CDR3 has 12 amino acids. CDR1 is SEHNR and CDR2 is FQNEAQ in the germline V gene (reference sequence). The CDR3 DNA reads TGTGCCAGCAGCCCTGGGACCGCTGAAGCTTTCTTT. Translating gives CASSPGTAEAFF.

This clonotype was detected only a few times. The chain employs TRBV25-1 and TRBJ2-5; 11 bases are shared with TRBD1. The length of the CDR3 is 13 residues. The V segment lost 6 bases and the J segment 8 bases; nucleotides outside the gene matches: 5. Germline V gives CDR1 MGHDK, CDR2 SYGVNS. CDR3 loop: CASSPGTGGTQYF. The CDR3 nucleotides read TGTGCCAGCAGCCCTGGGACAGGGGGAACCCAGTACTTC.

V is TRBV20-1 and J is TRBJ2-5; 11 bases map to TRBD2. Germline V gives CDR1 DFQATT, CDR2 SNEGSKA (reference sequence). The CDR3 runs 13 residues. Trimming cost V 3 bases and J 7 bases; bases outside gene matches: 4. The CDR3 loop reads CSASGTSGSTQYF. CDR3 sequence (DNA): TGCAGTGCTAGTGGGACTAGCGGATCGACCCAGTACTTC.

This chain joins TRBV20-1 and TRBJ1-2; 8 bases are shared with TRBD1. This CDR3 comprises 12 residues. Trimming at V came to 3 bases and at J to 8 bases, leaving 5 bases not matched to a gene. The germline V gene has CDR1 DFQATT and CDR2 SNEGSKA (reference sequence). The CDR3 loop is CSARLQGGGYTF. CDR3 nucleotide sequence: TGCAGTGCTAGGCTACAGGGGGGCGGCTACACCTTC.

The chain is built from TRBV5-1 and TRBJ2-5, with a tentative D call TRBD2 (6 bases). Germline-derived CDR1 and CDR2 are SGHRS and YFSETQ. This CDR3 is 15 amino acids long. Trimming took off 0 bases at V and 11 bases at J, with 20 bases between the two ends. CDR3 protein: CASSLGTGVYNEQYF. The CDR3 nucleotides read TGCGCCAGCAGCTTGGGTACGGGAGTTTACAATGAGCAGTACTTC.

The V and J genes are TRBV27 and TRBJ1-2, with 9 positions matching TRBD1. With 2 bases clipped from V and 5 bases from J, the junction kept 9 bases outside the gene matches. The CDR3 is made up of 16 amino acids. CDR1 MNHEY and CDR2 SMNVEV come from the germline V gene (reference sequence). The CDR3 protein is CASSLLGTGSWYGYTF. The CDR3 DNA follows: TGTGCCAGCAGTTTACTGGGGACAGGGTCGTGGTATGGCTACACCTTC.

The J gene is TRBJ1-5, the V gene TRBV19; D may be TRBD1 (6 bases). Germline V lookup: CDR1 LNHDA, CDR2 SQIVND (reference sequence). The V end was cut by 3 bases, the J end by 5 bases, with 11 bases between. The CDR3 is made up of 14 amino acids. The CDR3 loop reads CASSMQQGYQPQHF. In DNA form, the CDR3 reads TGTGCCAGTAGTATGCAACAGGGTTATCAGCCCCAGCATTTT.

The J gene is TRBJ2-7, the V gene TRBV5-1; 8 nucleotides align to TRBD2. Germline assignment: CDR1 SGHRS and CDR2 YFSETQ. J gave up 5 bases and V 4 bases, and 8 bases lay outside the gene matches. This CDR3 region has 14 residues. CDR3 residues: CASSPSGSLNEQYF. CDR3 DNA sequence: TGCGCCAGCAGCCCCAGCGGGAGTCTGAACGAGCAGTACTTC.

The rearrangement joins TRBV7-9 to TRBJ1-1, with a tentative D call TRBD1 (6 bases). V was shortened by 8 bases and J by 1 base, with 17 bases between the two germline ends. This CDR3 spans 15 amino acids. The germline V gene encodes CDR1 SEHNR and CDR2 FQNEAQ (reference sequence). CDR3 loop: CASLRGHLSNTEAFF. CDR3 sequence (DNA): TGTGCCAGCTTACGGGGACACCTATCGAACACTGAAGCTTTCTTT. Filled out from reference TRBV7-9 and TRBJ1-1, the complete variable domain reads DTGVSQNPRHKITKRGQNVTFRCDPISEHNRLYWYRQTLGQGPEFLTYFQNEAQLEKSRLLSDRFSAERPKGSFSTLEIQRTEQGDSAMYLCASLRGHLSNTEAFFGQGTRLTVV.

The V gene is TRBV6-1, the J gene TRBJ2-5; TRBD2 agrees at 8 bases. J gave up 1 base and V 6 bases, and 7 bases lay outside the gene matches. The CDR3 loop spans 15 amino acids. Germline V gives CDR1 MNHNS, CDR2 SASEGT. CDR3 sequence: CASRPGGRSQETQYF. The CDR3 DNA follows: TGTGCCAGCAGGCCCGGCGGGAGGAGCCAAGAGACCCAGTACTTC.

This clonotype was seen once. Germline and junction disagree at one end, which may indicate a read error. This sequence joins TRBV20-1 and TRBJ2-1; 7 bases align to TRBD2. Germline CDR1 and CDR2: DFQATT and SNEGSKA (reference sequence). The CDR3 runs 17 residues. The CDR3 here is CSGPLTVGGPFDNAQFF. CDR3 DNA sequence: TGCAGTGGGCCTTTAACAGTGGGAGGGCCGTTTGACAATGCGCAGTTCTTC.